This T cell receptor (beta chain) was identified in a study of post-analysis software for immune sequencing data. Unique molecular identifiers had been added to the TCR beta cDNA libraries. Using its own MiXCR run on the PCR reads, TCRdb lists one record per CDR3 protein. The data show over 300,000 distinct CDR3 sequences, less than 40% seen once. This clonotype was seen a few times. Its specificity is not known. Study-level results: The F measure placed samples prepared in the same batch into strongly shared clusters. Compared with controls, patients had more of about 5 TRBV segments, including TRBV5-6, TRBV5-1 and TRBV20-1.

Trimming removed 6 bases from V and 2 bases from J; junction bases left unmatched: 2. CDR3 length: 13 amino acids. Sequencing input: blood. The receptor's source is a girl aged 5-17 years with multiple sclerosis. The chain has TRBV12-3 or TRBV12-4 and TRBJ2-5; 8 bases are shared with TRBD1. The CDR3 reads CASRTGDQETQYF. The CDR3 DNA reads as TGTGCCAGCAGGACAGGGGATCAAGAGACCCAGTACTTC.